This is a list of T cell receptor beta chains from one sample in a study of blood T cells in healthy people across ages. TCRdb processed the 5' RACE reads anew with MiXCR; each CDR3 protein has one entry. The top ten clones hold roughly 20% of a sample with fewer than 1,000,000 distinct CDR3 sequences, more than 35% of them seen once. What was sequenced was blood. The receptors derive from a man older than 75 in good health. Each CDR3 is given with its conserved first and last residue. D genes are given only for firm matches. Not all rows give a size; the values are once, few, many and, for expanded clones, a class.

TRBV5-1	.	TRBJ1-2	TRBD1	TGCGCCAGCAGCTTAGGACAGGGGGCGCAGGGTAACTATGGCTACACCTTC	CASSLGQGAQGNYGYTF
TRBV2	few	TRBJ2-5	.	TGTGCCAGCAGTGAAGTCGGGCAGGGGACGGAGACCCAGTACTTC	CASSEVGQGTETQYF
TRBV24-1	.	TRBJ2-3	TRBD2	TGTGCCACCATAGCGGGAGGTATAGATACGCAGTATTTT	CATIAGGIDTQYF
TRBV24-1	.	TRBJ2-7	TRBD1	TGTGCCACCGGAGGGACAGGTAGCTCCTACGAGCAGTACTTC	CATGGTGSSYEQYF
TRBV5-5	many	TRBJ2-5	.	TGTGCCAGCCTGAGCGATGTCCGAGAGACCCAGTACTTC	CASLSDVRETQYF
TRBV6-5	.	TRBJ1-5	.	TGTGCCAGCAGTACCATGAATCAGCCCCAGCATTTT	CASSTMNQPQHF
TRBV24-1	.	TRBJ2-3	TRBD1	TGTGCCACCAGGGCTGACAGGGGTCGGGGCACAGATACGCAGTATTTT	CATRADRGRGTDTQYF
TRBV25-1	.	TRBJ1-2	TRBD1	TGTGCCAGCAGTAACCAGGGGGGAGGAGGCTACACCTTC	CASSNQGGGGYTF
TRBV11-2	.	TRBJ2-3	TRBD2	TGTGCCAGCAGCTTAGTGATAGCGGGAGGCACAGATACGCAGTATTTT	CASSLVIAGGTDTQYF
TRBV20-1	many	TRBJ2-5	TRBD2	TGCAGTGCTAGAGATTTGAAAAGCGGGAGGATGACTGCCCAAGAGACCCAGTACTTC	CSARDLKSGRMTAQETQYF
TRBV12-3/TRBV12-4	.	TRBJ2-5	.	TGTGCCAGCAGTCTCCCGGACGGGGGCCGGGAGACCCAGTACTTC	CASSLPDGGRETQYF
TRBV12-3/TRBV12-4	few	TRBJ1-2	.	TGTGCCAGCACCCTATCAGCTCCCTATGGCTACACCTTC	CASTLSAPYGYTF
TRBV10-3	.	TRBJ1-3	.	TGTGCCATCACCGGACGGACGGATGGAAACACCATATATTTT	CAITGRTDGNTIYF
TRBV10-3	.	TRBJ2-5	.	TGTGCCATCAGTAGTGGGGGGACCGTGGAGACCCAGTACTTC	CAISSGGTVETQYF
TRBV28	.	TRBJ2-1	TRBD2	TGTGCCAGCAGTTTTCAAGCGGGATTTGATAATGTGCAGTTCTTC	CASSFQAGFDNVQFF
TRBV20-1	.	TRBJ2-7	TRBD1	TGCAGTGTTATTCCCGGGACAGGGTACGAGCAGTACTTC	CSVIPGTGYEQYF
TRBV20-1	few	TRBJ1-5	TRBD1	TGCAGTGCCCAAGGGACAGGGGGCAATCAGCCCCAGCATTTT	CSAQGTGGNQPQHF
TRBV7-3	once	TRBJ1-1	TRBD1	TGTGCCAGCAGCTTAAGGCAGGGGGTGGGTGAAGCTTTCTTT	CASSLRQGVGEAFF
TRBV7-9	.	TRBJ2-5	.	TGTGCCAGCAGACCCGGATCCGCTTATCAAGAGACCCAGTACTTC	CASRPGSAYQETQYF